Below, 29 T cell receptor beta chains from the same sample are listed, as sequenced in a study of blood T cell repertoires in COVID-19 (dated by TCRdb to the early 2020s). Receptor libraries were prepared by the immunoSEQ multiplex PCR assay. TCRdb carries this immuneACCESS record with in-frame sequences only. Its versions omit some clonotypes, under half of them owing to an unresolved V gene in the studies checked, with the rest unexplained. The sample table shows just over 150,000 clones, and over 80% are seen once. The ten biggest clones cover approximately 4.9% of the sample. Input material: peripheral blood. These receptors were collected from a man younger than 45 with COVID-19, enrolled during active disease.

This chain joins TRBV20-1 and TRBJ2-4; D unclear. V lost 3 bases and J lost 6, with 6 bases in between. Germline-derived CDR1 and CDR2 are DFQATT and SNEGSKA (reference sequence). The CDR3 length is 11 residues. CDR3 DNA: TGCAGTGCTAGTGGAGTAAACATTCAGTACTTC. Translation gives CSASGVNIQYF.

The V gene is TRBV2, the J gene TRBJ2-7; 7 bases match TRBD1. CDR3 length equals 12 residues. V lost 5 bases to trimming and J lost 5 bases; unmatched junction nucleotides: 3. Germline V gives CDR1 SNHLY, CDR2 FYNNEI. Here the CDR3 DNA reads TGTGCCAGCAGTAAGGGACAGCACGAGCAGTACTTC. It is translated as CASSKGQHEQYF.

This sequence joins TRBV19 and TRBJ2-1; 9 bases match TRBD2. V was pared by 5 bases and J by 8 bases, with 4 bases of the junction left unmatched. Germline values: CDR1 LNHDA, CDR2 SQIVND (reference sequence). The CDR3 contains 13 residues. CDR3 in amino acids: CASSLAGVDEQFF. For the CDR3, the DNA is TGTGCCAGTAGTTTAGCGGGAGTCGATGAGCAGTTCTTC.

V is TRBV6-5 and J is TRBJ1-2, with TRBD1 matching 7 bases. J lost 1 base, V lost 0 bases, and 2 bases had no gene match. From germline, CDR1 is MNHEY and CDR2 SVGAGI. The CDR3 runs to 15 residues. The CDR3 bases are TGTGCCAGCAGTTACTCGGGACAGCATAACTATGGCTACACCTTC. It specifies CASSYSGQHNYGYTF.

The chain joins TRBV5-4 to TRBJ1-1, with 7 bases fitting TRBD1. CDR3 length equals 16 residues. CDR1 and CDR2 from the germline V gene are SGHNT and YYREEE (reference sequence). V lost 0 bases to trimming and J lost 0 bases; unmatched junction nucleotides: 5. The CDR3 is CASSLGQGGLNTEAFF. DNA for the CDR3: TGTGCCAGCAGCTTGGGACAGGGTGGACTGAACACTGAAGCTTTCTTT.

The chain has TRBV21-1 and TRBJ2-7; the table's D call, TRBD1, was not checked against the DNA. TRBV21-1 represents a pseudogene. The CDR3 spans 15 residues. In nucleotides, the CDR3 is TGTGCCAGCACCCCGAGGCCAGGGGGAACCTCCGAGCAGTACTTC. Translating gives CASTPRPGGTSEQYF.

J is TRBJ2-5 and V is TRBV7-6; 7 positions match TRBD1. There are 18 residues in the CDR3. Germline lookup yields CDR1 SGHVS and CDR2 FNYEAQ. Unmatched junction bases numbered 13, after V lost 3 bases and J lost 0 bases. The CDR3 nucleotides are TGTGCCAGCAGCTTCGTCCCGGGACAGAGGGCGGACCAAGAGACCCAGTACTTC. Its translation is CASSFVPGQRADQETQYF.

The chain couples TRBV4-2 to TRBJ2-1; 8 bases line up with TRBD2. Germline CDR1 is LGHNA and CDR2 is YNFKEQ. There are 17 residues in the CDR3. V shed 4 bases and J 8 bases; nucleotides not matched to a gene: 16. As DNA, the CDR3 is TGTGCCAGCAGCCCTCCGATGGGCAGCGGGAGTTCGGATGAGCAGTTCTTC. Amino acids: CASSPPMGSGSSDEQFF.

The CDR3 protein is CASSHAAHQPQHF. CDR3 nucleotide sequence: TGTGCCAGCAGCCACGCTGCGCATCAGCCCCAGCATTTT. The chain recombines TRBV6-5 with TRBJ1-5; no definite D call. There are 13 residues in the CDR3. V dropped 6 bases and J dropped 5 bases, with 11 bases sitting between them. Germline CDR1 and CDR2: MNHEY and SVGAGI.

The J gene is TRBJ2-2, the V gene TRBV25-1; TRBD2 might be the D (6 bases). The CDR3 sequence is 15 residues long. Germline assignment: CDR1 MGHDK and CDR2 SYGVNS. V was cut by 1 base and J by 5 bases, with 11 bases left in between. CDR3 sequence: CASSEWAGWTGELFF. DNA for the CDR3: TGTGCCAGCAGTGAATGGGCGGGATGGACCGGGGAGCTGTTTTTT.

The chain joins TRBV27 to TRBJ2-7, with 8 bases that match TRBD1. V was clipped by 10 bases and J by 1 base; unmatched bases: 12. The CDR3 sequence is 15 residues long. CDR1 MNHEY and CDR2 SMNVEV come from the germline V gene (reference sequence). The CDR3 DNA reads as TGTGCCACCATCCAAGGACAGGGTGGTTCCTACGAGCAGTACTTC. Translated, it gives CATIQGQGGSYEQYF.

This chain connects TRBV5-8 to TRBJ1-5, with TRBD1 identical over 10 bases. The J segment lost 6 bases and the V segment lost 4 bases, leaving 16 bases of the junction unmatched. This CDR3 contains 18 residues. CDR1 and CDR2 from the germline V gene are SGHTS and YDEGEE. CDR3 in amino acids: CASSHQPSGTGVSQPQHF. For the CDR3, the DNA is TGTGCCAGCAGCCACCAACCCTCAGGGACAGGGGTATCTCAGCCCCAGCATTTT.

This clone was detected only a few times. This chain joins TRBV24-1 and TRBJ2-2; 8 bases agree with TRBD1. The junction had 4 bases not matched to a gene; V was cut back by 4 bases and J by 7 bases. CDR3 length: 14 residues. The germline CDR1 and CDR2 sequences are KGHDR and SFDVKD. CDR3 nucleotide sequence: TGTGCCACCAGTGACGGACAGGGATTCGGGGAGCTGTTTTTT. Amino acid sequence: CATSDGQGFGELFF.

The V and J genes are TRBV30 and TRBJ2-7; TRBD1 matches 7 bases. The junction had 10 bases not matched to a gene; V was cut back by 4 bases and J by 4 bases. The CDR3 totals 14 residues. Germline V gene sequence: CDR1 GTSNPN, CDR2 SVGIG (reference sequence). This CDR3 is CAWTLRGTAYEQYF. The DNA for the CDR3 is TGTGCCTGGACCCTACGAGGGACAGCTTACGAGCAGTACTTC.

The chain joins TRBV24-1 to TRBJ2-1, with TRBD2 as a possible D gene (5 bases). CDR3 length equals 16 residues. V was shortened by 5 bases and J by 5 bases, with 18 bases between the two germline ends. Per the germline V gene, CDR1 is KGHDR and CDR2 is SFDVKD. CDR3 nucleotide sequence: TGTGCCACCAGTGTTGGGAGAATTGGTTTCCACAATGAGCAGTTCTTC. Translation gives CATSVGRIGFHNEQFF.

The rearrangement joins TRBV18 to TRBJ2-2; 7 nucleotides agree with TRBD1. V shed 6 bases and J 0 bases; nucleotides not matched to a gene: 4. Germline CDR1 is KGHSH and CDR2 is LQKENI. CDR3 length: 15 residues. CDR3 amino acids: CASSPRGTNTGELFF. The CDR3 DNA reads as TGTGCCAGCTCTCCCAGGGGGACGAACACCGGGGAGCTGTTTTTT.

The chain combines TRBV4-3 with TRBJ1-6; TRBD1 is a possible D gene (5 bases). The CDR3 has 16 residues. Germline assignment: CDR1 LGHNA and CDR2 YSLEER. Trimming removed 1 base from V and 8 bases from J, with 15 bases in between. The CDR3 loop reads CASSQALTVPDSPLHF. The CDR3 nucleotides read TGCGCCAGCAGCCAAGCTTTGACAGTTCCGGATTCACCCCTCCACTTT.

In this sample, this clone turned up once. The chain links TRBV27 to TRBJ2-1, with TRBD1 matching over 11 bases. The CDR3 runs 17 residues. CDR1 is MNHEY and CDR2 is SMNVEV in the germline V gene (reference sequence). V lost 4 bases to trimming and J lost 8 bases; unmatched junction nucleotides: 13. CDR3 in amino acids: CASSWDGTGGLFDEQFF. CDR3 sequence (DNA): TGTGCCAGCAGTTGGGATGGGACAGGGGGTCTCTTTGATGAGCAGTTCTTC.

The chain is built from TRBV7-2 and TRBJ2-1; maybe TRBD2 (6 bases). The CDR3 covers 17 residues. The germline V and J ends were trimmed by 1 base and 6 bases, with 19 bases remaining between them. The germline gives CDR1 SGHTA, CDR2 FQGNSA. The chain's CDR3 is CASSLDSLGGNPNEQFF. CDR3 nucleotides: TGTGCCAGCAGCTTAGATTCGTTAGGAGGGAACCCCAATGAGCAGTTCTTC. The entire variable domain, with the rest obtained from reference TRBV7-2 and TRBJ2-1, is as follows: GAGVSQSPSNKVTEKGKDVELRCDPISGHTALYWYRQSLGQGLEFLIYFQGNSAPDKSGLPSDRFSAERTGGSVSTLTIQRTQQEDSAVYLCASSLDSLGGNPNEQFFGPGTRLTVL.

The chain carries TRBV2 and TRBJ1-1; possibly TRBD1 for D (6 bases). This CDR3 is built from 13 residues. Germline-derived CDR1 and CDR2 are SNHLY and FYNNEI. Trimming took 8 bases from V and 3 from J, leaving 13 bases between them. The DNA for the CDR3 is TGTGCCAGCTTAGAGGGGGTGTACACTGAAGCTTTCTTT. This codes for CASLEGVYTEAFF.

The V and J genes are TRBV7-2 and TRBJ2-1; 10 positions agree with TRBD2. Losses at the gene ends were 5 bases for V and 5 bases for J; bases not matched to a gene: 12. In germline, CDR1 is SGHTA, CDR2 FQGNSA. This CDR3 region has 17 residues. The CDR3 DNA sequence: TGTGCCAGCAGCACCAAAAAGCGGACTAGCGGCCACAATGAGCAGTTCTTC. It is translated as CASSTKKRTSGHNEQFF.

The genes are TRBV5-1 and TRBJ2-7; TRBD2 matches 7 bases. This CDR3 region has 17 residues. The V gene end was trimmed by 4 bases and the J gene end by 5 bases; junction bases not matched to a gene: 18. Germline V CDR1 and CDR2: SGHRS, YFSETQ. The CDR3 spells CASSLEKSGINRDEQYF. Written as DNA, the CDR3 is TGCGCCAGCAGCCTCGAGAAAAGCGGGATTAATCGGGACGAGCAGTACTTC.

The gene calls are TRBV28 and TRBJ1-1, with 7 bases aligning to TRBD1. Germline CDR1 reads MDHEN; CDR2 reads SYDVKM. The CDR3 runs to 13 residues. Germline trimming cut 5 bases from V and 7 bases from J; bases unmatched to any gene: 7. The CDR3 bases are TGTGCCAGCAGTCCAGGGGGAATGGATGAAGCTTTCTTT. Its translation: CASSPGGMDEAFF.

Judged by abundance, this clone is medium-sized. The chain employs TRBV28 and TRBJ1-2; TRBD1 might be the D (5 bases). The CDR3 has 13 residues. The germline CDR1 and CDR2 sequences are MDHEN and SYDVKM. V was pared by 2 bases and J by 5 bases, with 9 bases between. CDR3 protein: CASSLSQGYGYTF. In DNA form, the CDR3 reads TGTGCCAGCAGTTTAAGCCAGGGTTATGGCTACACCTTC.

The chain has TRBV9 and TRBJ2-2; TRBD1 matches 8 bases. The trim removed 2 bases at V and 5 bases at J, leaving 11 bases unmatched. Germline V CDR1 and CDR2: SGDLS, YYNGEE. CDR3 size: 17 residues. In nucleotides, the CDR3 is TGTGCCAGCAGCGTCGGAGGGTGGACAGGGCGGACCGGGGAGCTGTTTTTT. Amino acids: CASSVGGWTGRTGELFF.

J is TRBJ1-2 and V is TRBV19; TRBD1 aligns across 7 bases. V lost 6 bases to trimming and J lost 4 bases; unmatched junction nucleotides: 5. Germline CDR1 and CDR2: LNHDA and SQIVND (reference sequence). This CDR3 comprises 13 residues. For the CDR3, the DNA is TGTGCCAGTAGATTAACAGGGGCCTATGGCTACACCTTC. It codes for CASRLTGAYGYTF.

This clone was counted only a few times. This chain links TRBV11-2 with TRBJ2-5; 12 positions agree with TRBD2. Germline V gene sequence: CDR1 SGHAT, CDR2 FQNNGV. Trimming removed 2 bases from V and 5 bases from J; junction bases left unmatched: 9. This CDR3 contains 17 residues. The CDR3 region has the DNA TGTGCCAGCAGCTTAACGCCCCGACTAGCGGGAGAGGAGACCCAGTACTTC. It codes for CASSLTPRLAGEETQYF.

CDR3 sequence: CASSQFVTGGGQETQYF. CDR3 sequence (DNA): TGTGCCAGCAGCCAATTTGTTACGGGAGGGGGCCAAGAGACCCAGTACTTC. The J gene is TRBJ2-5, the V gene TRBV3-1 (or the pseudogene TRBV3-2), with 8 bases that match TRBD2. This CDR3 contains 17 residues. V dropped 2 bases and J dropped 1; count of bases not matched to a gene: 9. Germline CDR1 LGHDT, CDR2 YNNKEL (reference sequence).

The CDR3 reads CASSPNYKNAYGYTF. As DNA, the CDR3 is TGTGCCAGCAGTCCCAACTACAAGAACGCCTATGGCTACACCTTC. The V and J genes are TRBV28 and TRBJ1-2, with no clear D. Trimming took off 5 bases at V and 4 bases at J, with 17 bases between the two ends. This CDR3 region has 15 residues. Germline V CDR1 and CDR2: MDHEN, SYDVKM.